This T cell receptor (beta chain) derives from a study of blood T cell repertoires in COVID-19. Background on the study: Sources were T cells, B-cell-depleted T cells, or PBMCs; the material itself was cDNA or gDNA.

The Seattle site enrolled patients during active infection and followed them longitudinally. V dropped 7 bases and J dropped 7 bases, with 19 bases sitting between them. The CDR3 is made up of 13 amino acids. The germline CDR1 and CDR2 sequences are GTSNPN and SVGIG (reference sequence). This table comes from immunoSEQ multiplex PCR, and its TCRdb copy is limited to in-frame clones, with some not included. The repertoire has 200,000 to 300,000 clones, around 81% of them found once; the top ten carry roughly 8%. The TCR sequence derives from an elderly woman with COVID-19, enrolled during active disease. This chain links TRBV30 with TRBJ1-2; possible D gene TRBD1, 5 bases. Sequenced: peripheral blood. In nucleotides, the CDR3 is TGTGCCTTGGACCCGGGGGGGGTCTCTGGCTACACCTTC. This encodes CALDPGGVSGYTF. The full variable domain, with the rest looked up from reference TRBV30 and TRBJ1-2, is SQTIHQWPATLVQPVGSPLSLECTVEGTSNPNLYWYRQAAGRGLQLLFYSVGIGQISSEVPQNLSASRPQDRQFILSSKKLLLSDSGFYLCALDPGGVSGYTFGSGTRLTVV.